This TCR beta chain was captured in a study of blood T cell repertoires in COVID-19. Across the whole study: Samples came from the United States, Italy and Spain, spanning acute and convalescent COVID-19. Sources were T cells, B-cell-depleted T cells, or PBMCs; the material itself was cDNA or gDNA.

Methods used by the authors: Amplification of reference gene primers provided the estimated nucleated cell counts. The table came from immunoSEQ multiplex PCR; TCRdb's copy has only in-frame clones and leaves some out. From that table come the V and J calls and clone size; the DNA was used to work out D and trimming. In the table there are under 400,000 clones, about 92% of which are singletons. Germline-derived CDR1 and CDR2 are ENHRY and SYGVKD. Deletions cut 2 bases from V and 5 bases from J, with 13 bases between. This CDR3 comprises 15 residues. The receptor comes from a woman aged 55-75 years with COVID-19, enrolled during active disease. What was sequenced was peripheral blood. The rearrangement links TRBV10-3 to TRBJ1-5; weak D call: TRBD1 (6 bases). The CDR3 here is CAISERVGQYQPQHF. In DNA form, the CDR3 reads TGTGCCATCAGTGAGAGGGTCGGACAGTATCAGCCCCAGCATTTT.